The next 10 T cell receptor beta chains were all read from a single sample in a study of T-cell reconstitution after alpha-beta-depleted transplantation in children. Molecular barcoding with unique molecular identifiers was used for the TCRbeta library. TCRdb itself ran the PCR reads through MiXCR, one entry per CDR3 protein. This sample yields under 400,000 distinct CDR3 sequences, of which over 20% are seen a single time; 10% to 11% belongs to the top ten. The input for sequencing was PBMCs, mostly from graft donor cells, taken 180 days after TCRalphabeta/CD19-depleted stem cell transplant. The receptors were sampled from a male patient younger than 18 who had a stem cell transplant for acute lymphoblastic leukemia, so the T cells may come from the graft donor.

This clonotype was detected once. The chain carries TRBV25-1 and TRBJ2-6, with D unresolved. V dropped 1 base and J dropped 0 bases, with 4 bases sitting between them. This CDR3 spans 15 amino acids. The germline gives CDR1 MGHDK, CDR2 SYGVNS. This CDR3 reads CASSELGSGANVLTF. DNA for the CDR3: TGTGCCAGCAGTGAATTGGGCTCTGGGGCCAACGTCCTGACTTTC.

This clonotype occurred a few times. V gene TRBV24-1 combines with J gene TRBJ2-1; weak D call: TRBD1 (5 bases). Deletions cut 5 bases from V and 12 bases from J, with 19 bases between. The CDR3 is 14 amino acids. Germline lookup yields CDR1 KGHDR and CDR2 SFDVKD. This CDR3 is CATSAKGSNPVQFF. The CDR3 nucleotides are TGTGCCACCAGTGCCAAGGGGTCGAACCCGGTGCAGTTCTTC.

This chain uses TRBV18 with TRBJ2-1, with D maybe TRBD2 (6 bases). The CDR3 runs to 13 residues. CDR1 and CDR2 (germline): KGHSH, LQKENI. With 4 bases removed from V and 2 bases from J, the gap between germline ends came to 6 bases. In nucleotides, the CDR3 is TGTGCCAGCTCACGCGGGGCCTACAATGAGCAGTTCTTC. This translates into CASSRGAYNEQFF.

The chain employs TRBV5-1 and TRBJ2-5; 8 bases fit TRBD1. V shed 2 bases and J 3 bases; nucleotides not matched to a gene: 3. The germline V gene has CDR1 SGHRS and CDR2 YFSETQ. The CDR3 covers 14 residues. CDR3 in amino acids: CASSFYRGKETQYF. CDR3 sequence (DNA): TGCGCCAGCAGCTTCTACAGGGGGAAAGAGACCCAGTACTTC.

In this sample, this clonotype turned up a few times. V gene TRBV5-1 combines with J gene TRBJ1-2; 9 nucleotides align to TRBD1. V gave up 2 bases and J gave up 8 bases; unmatched junction bases: 7. The V gene's germline CDR1 is SGHRS and CDR2 YFSETQ. CDR3 length: 14 residues. CDR3 in amino acids: CASSFGRTGDGYTF. The CDR3 DNA reads as TGCGCCAGCAGCTTTGGCAGGACAGGGGACGGCTACACCTTC.

This clonotype was recorded only once. V usage is TRBV2 and J usage is TRBJ2-4; D is perhaps TRBD2 (5 bases). V lost 2 bases, J lost 8 bases, and 10 bases lay in between. This CDR3 has 13 amino acids. The germline gives CDR1 SNHLY, CDR2 FYNNEI. The CDR3 loop reads CASSEPPSHIQYF. CDR3 bases: TGTGCCAGCAGTGAACCCCCTAGCCACATTCAGTACTTC.

The CDR3 reads CASAEGWLRETQYF. DNA for the CDR3: TGTGCCAGCGCCGAGGGGTGGCTTCGGGAGACCCAGTACTTC. The chain has TRBV19 and TRBJ2-5, with D perhaps given as TRBD1 or TRBD2 (5 bases each). V lost 9 bases, J lost 5 bases, and 19 bases lay in between. The CDR3 is 14 amino acids. Germline lookup yields CDR1 LNHDA and CDR2 SQIVND (reference sequence).

The rearrangement joins TRBV15 to TRBJ2-7; no clear D. Germline-derived CDR1 and CDR2 are LNHNV and YYDKDF (reference sequence). Trimming stripped 0 bases from V and 4 bases from J, with 16 bases between. The CDR3 covers 16 residues. Written as DNA, the CDR3 is TGTGCCACCAGCAGAGATCTGGCCTACCTTCCTTACGAGCAGTACTTC. This sequence encodes CATSRDLAYLPYEQYF.

This clonotype occurred a few times. The chain is built from TRBV9 and TRBJ2-2; D remains ambiguous. The CDR3 has 13 residues. The germline V gene encodes CDR1 SGDLS and CDR2 YYNGEE. The germline V and J ends were trimmed by 2 bases and 6 bases, with 8 bases remaining between them. CDR3: CASSVLGAGELFF. The CDR3 DNA sequence: TGTGCCAGCAGCGTTCTTGGGGCCGGGGAGCTGTTTTTT.

This clonotype was picked up a small number of times. This chain joins TRBV6-1 and TRBJ1-1; D is unresolved. Germline loops: CDR1 MNHNS, CDR2 SASEGT. V dropped 10 bases and J dropped 7 bases, with 19 bases sitting between them. The CDR3 length is 13 residues. CDR3 bases: TGTGCCACCCAGCCAGGACTCCAGGATGAAGCTTTCTTT. Amino acid sequence: CATQPGLQDEAFF.